This is a list of T cell receptor beta chains from one sample in a study of somatic mutations in cytotoxic T cells in rheumatoid arthritis. Produced via immunoSEQ multiplex PCR; TCRdb's table is partial and in-frame only. The top ten clones hold 20% to 25% of a sample with about 10,000 clones, 77% of them seen once. The sequencing sample was made of CD8+ T cells sorted from blood. The receptors were sampled from a man over 45 in good health. CDR3s leave out the opening cysteine and the closing phenylalanine or tryptophan. The order of the fields is clone size, J gene, V gene, CDR3 protein. Size is stated for part of the rows, as once, few or many counts, or as a class when the clone is expanded.

-,-,TRBV19,ASSILAGGDEQY
-,TRBJ2-7,TRBV6-1,ASGGTGGYEQY
-,TRBJ2-1,TRBV5-1,ASSSTGPLNEQF
medium-sized,TRBJ2-7,TRBV29-1,SVASGAYEQY
-,TRBJ2-7,TRBV7-6,ASSVNWGANEQY
-,TRBJ2-1,TRBV4-2,ASSQGREQF
-,TRBJ2-7,TRBV18,ASSPRDTAYEQY
-,TRBJ2-1,TRBV4-1,ASSQDSRFEQF
-,TRBJ1-1,TRBV19,ASSIAGADTEAF
-,TRBJ1-1,TRBV7-9,ASSWSGQLNTEAF
-,TRBJ2-2,TRBV7-7,ASSSSRGNTGELF
-,TRBJ2-7,TRBV6-5,ASSSTGGYMDEQY
-,TRBJ1-5,TRBV19,ASTWTGGSNQPQH
-,TRBJ2-3,TRBV27,ASSLFLAGTDTQY
-,TRBJ1-2,TRBV7-6,ASSLGSGTGGYGYT
once,TRBJ2-3,TRBV5-1,ASSRSGGPDTQY